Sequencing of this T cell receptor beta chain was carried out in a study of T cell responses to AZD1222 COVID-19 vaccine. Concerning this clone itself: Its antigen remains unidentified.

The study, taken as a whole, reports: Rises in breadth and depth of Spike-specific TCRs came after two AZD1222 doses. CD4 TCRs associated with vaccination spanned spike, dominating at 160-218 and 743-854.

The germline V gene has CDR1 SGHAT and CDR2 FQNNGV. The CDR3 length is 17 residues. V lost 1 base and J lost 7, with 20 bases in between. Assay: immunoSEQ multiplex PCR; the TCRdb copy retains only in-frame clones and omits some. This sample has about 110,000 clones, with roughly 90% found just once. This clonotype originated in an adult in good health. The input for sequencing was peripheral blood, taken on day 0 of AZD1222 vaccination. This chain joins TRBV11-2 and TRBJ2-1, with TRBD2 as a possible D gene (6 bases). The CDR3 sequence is CASSLGLSGGTGNEQFF. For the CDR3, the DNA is TGTGCCAGCAGCTTAGGTCTTTCTGGGGGGACCGGGAATGAGCAGTTCTTC.